This T cell receptor beta chain emerged from a study of T-cell reconstitution after alpha-beta-depleted transplantation in children. General observations from the study: It was surviving recipient T cells and thymic progenitors that gave some patients high TCRbeta diversity at day 60. Once a year had passed after transplant, T-cell counts and diversity came mostly from newly produced T cells. It was reported that alpha-beta T cells came from several hundred expanded graft clones (about two months after transplant).

Preparation of the TCRbeta library used unique molecular identifiers. TCRdb reanalysed the PCR reads using MiXCR and keeps one entry per CDR3 protein. This table holds around 94,000 distinct CDR3 sequences, 6% to 9% found once. This clonotype occurred a few times. Its antigen is not identified. The clonotype originates from a boy between 2 and 15 years old with acute lymphoblastic leukemia, due to receive a stem cell transplant. This material consisted of PBMCs, taken before TCRalphabeta/CD19-depleted stem cell transplant.

The CDR3 loop is CASRPTGDITDTQYF. In DNA, the CDR3 is TGTGCCAGCAGACCGACAGGGGACATCACAGATACGCAGTATTTT. J is TRBJ2-3 and V is TRBV3-1; 8 bases are shared with TRBD1. V lost 6 bases, J lost 2 bases, and 7 bases stayed unmatched. This CDR3 comprises 15 residues. CDR1 is LGHDT, CDR2 YNNKEL, per germline (reference sequence).